The 15 T cell receptor beta chains presented below share a single source sample, sequenced in a study of early stage breast cancer tumors. Profiling relied on immunoSEQ multiplex PCR, and the TCRdb table lists in-frame clones only, not all of them. The table has more than 55,000 clones, 80% seen once; the top ten hold 4% to 5%. The material sequenced was blood. All receptors come from a person aged 35 to 50 with breast cancer.

This chain connects TRBV5-1 to TRBJ2-1; 10 bases map to TRBD2. The ends lost 0 bases at V and 5 bases at J; junction bases unmatched: 2. CDR3 length equals 15 residues. Germline V gene lookup returns CDR1 SGHRS and CDR2 YFSETQ. This chain's CDR3 is CASSLALAGNNEQFF. The CDR3 DNA follows: TGCGCCAGCAGCTTGGCACTAGCGGGGAACAATGAGCAGTTCTTC.

The rearrangement links TRBV28 to TRBJ2-2; D could derive from TRBD1 or TRBD2 (5 bases each). CDR3 length: 15 amino acids. V was shortened by 7 bases and J by 1 base, with 13 bases between the two germline ends. Germline V gene data show CDR1 as MDHEN and CDR2 as SYDVKM. The CDR3 loop is CASTLGTMNTGELFF. In DNA, the CDR3 is TGTGCCAGCACCTTAGGGACCATGAACACCGGGGAGCTGTTTTTT.

This chain joins TRBV5-1 and TRBJ2-1; the D is unclear. V was shortened by 1 base and J by 4 bases, with 15 bases between the two germline ends. The CDR3 spans 16 residues. CDR1 and CDR2 (germline): SGHRS, YFSETQ. CDR3: CASSLYGETEYNEQFF. The CDR3 region has the DNA TGCGCCAGCAGCTTGTATGGGGAAACGGAGTACAATGAGCAGTTCTTC.

The V and J genes are TRBV5-6 and TRBJ1-5; the D is unclear. Germline CDR1 is SGHDT and CDR2 is YYEEEE. The CDR3 is 14 amino acids. The ends were cut back, 4 bases at V and 5 bases at J, with 13 bases in the middle. The CDR3 region has the DNA TGTGCCAGCAGCCCTGGACCTGGGGATCAGCCCCAGCATTTT. Translated, it gives CASSPGPGDQPQHF.

The gene calls are TRBV28 and TRBJ1-3, with a tentative D call TRBD1 (6 bases). V was trimmed by 6 bases and J by 4 bases, leaving 19 bases between them. CDR1 and CDR2 (germline): MDHEN, SYDVKM. The CDR3 spans 16 residues. CDR3: CASSFFPGTKGNTIYF. Here the CDR3 DNA reads TGTGCCAGCAGCTTCTTTCCCGGGACAAAAGGAAACACCATATATTTT.

The CDR3 spells CASSIAGLAGGSSYEQYF. DNA for the CDR3: TGTGCCAGTAGTATAGCTGGTCTAGCGGGAGGATCCTCCTACGAGCAGTACTTC. The chain couples TRBV19 to TRBJ2-7; 11 bases are shared with TRBD2. From germline, CDR1 is LNHDA and CDR2 SQIVND (reference sequence). Trimming removed 1 base from V and 0 bases from J; junction bases left unmatched: 8. The CDR3 has 18 amino acids.

V gene TRBV5-1 combines with J gene TRBJ1-5, with 10 bases fitting TRBD1. This CDR3 spans 14 amino acids. V was clipped by 7 bases and J by 8 bases; unmatched bases: 9. Germline CDR1 reads SGHRS; CDR2 reads YFSETQ. The CDR3 region is CASSGGDRGEPQHF. In nucleotides, the CDR3 is TGCGCCAGCTCGGGGGGGGACAGGGGAGAGCCCCAGCATTTT.

The CDR3 sequence is CASSAVPTSGTSTDTQYF. In DNA, the CDR3 is TGTGCCAGCAGCGCGGTACCGACTAGCGGGACTAGCACAGATACGCAGTATTTT. The gene calls are TRBV9 and TRBJ2-3; 11 bases align to TRBD2. Germline CDR1 SGDLS, CDR2 YYNGEE. There are 18 residues in the CDR3. Germline trimming cut 3 bases from V and 0 bases from J; bases unmatched to any gene: 9.

The rearrangement links TRBV7-8 to TRBJ2-7; D is uncertain. The CDR3 is 13 residues long. V gave up 5 bases and J gave up 0 bases, with 8 bases separating them. CDR1 SGHVS and CDR2 FQNEAQ come from the germline V gene. CDR3 DNA sequence: TGTGCCAGCAGCCCCCCAGGCTCCTACGAGCAGTACTTC. This translates into CASSPPGSYEQYF.

This clone was seen more than once but under ten times. This chain uses TRBV2 with TRBJ1-5; D gene ambiguous. The CDR3 consists of 13 residues. The V gene's germline CDR1 is SNHLY and CDR2 FYNNEI. The CDR3 spells CTYYWDCNQPQHF. The CDR3 DNA reads TGTACTTACTATTGGGATTGCAATCAGCCCCAGCATTTT.

The V call is TRBV15, the J call TRBJ2-3, with 8 bases aligning to TRBD2. Germline trimming cut 3 bases from V and 4 bases from J; bases unmatched to any gene: 12. There are 17 residues in the CDR3. CDR1 and CDR2 (germline): LNHNV, YYDKDF (reference sequence). CDR3 protein: CATSRGASGFDADTQYF. CDR3 DNA: TGTGCCACCAGCAGGGGGGCTAGCGGGTTTGACGCAGATACGCAGTATTTT.

This chain connects TRBV11-3 to TRBJ1-1; D call uncertain. The V gene lost 2 bases and the J gene lost 1 base, with 5 bases spanning the gap. This CDR3 is 13 amino acids long. Per the germline V gene, CDR1 is SGHNT and CDR2 is YENEEA. CDR3 sequence (DNA): TGTGCCAGCAGCTTACGTCAGAACACTGAAGCTTTCTTT. Its protein product is CASSLRQNTEAFF.

The rearrangement joins TRBV19 to TRBJ2-1; tentative D call: TRBD1 (6 bases). Germline assignment: CDR1 LNHDA and CDR2 SQIVND (reference sequence). V gave up 5 bases and J gave up 4 bases, with 12 bases separating them. The length of the CDR3 is 14 residues. The CDR3 protein is CASSLGGYYNEQFF. CDR3 sequence (DNA): TGTGCCAGTAGTTTAGGGGGATATTACAATGAGCAGTTCTTC.

This clone came up a few times. V usage is TRBV19 and J usage is TRBJ1-5; D is undetermined. Trimming took off 4 bases at V and 1 base at J, with 11 bases between the two ends. Germline values: CDR1 LNHDA, CDR2 SQIVND (reference sequence). The CDR3 runs to 15 residues. CDR3 sequence (DNA): TGTGCCAGTAGTACAGCGGGCCTAAGCAATCAGCCCCAGCATTTT. Encoded protein: CASSTAGLSNQPQHF.

The V gene is TRBV28, the J gene TRBJ2-7; possible D gene TRBD2, 5 bases. V was clipped by 3 bases and J by 4 bases, with 16 bases between them. Per germline, CDR1 MDHEN and CDR2 SYDVKM. CDR3 length equals 15 residues. CDR3 residues: CASSFLTRLPYEQYF. In nucleotides, the CDR3 is TGTGCCAGCAGTTTTCTTACTAGGTTACCTTACGAGCAGTACTTC. The entire variable domain, with the rest obtained from reference TRBV28 and TRBJ2-7, is as follows: DVKVTQSSRYLVKRTGEKVFLECVQDMDHENMFWYRQDPGLGLRLIYFSYDVKMKEKGDIPEGYSVSREKKERFSLILESASTNQTSMYLCASSFLTRLPYEQYFGPGTRLTVT.